The source of this T cell receptor (beta chain) is a study of beta chain features in type 1 diabetes. Study background: Examination of sorted cells across all samples involved more than 100,000,000 cells. Points from the study as a whole: Shortening of TCRB CDR3s, moderate but significant, appeared in all four CD4+ subsets of Type 1 diabetes patients. The analysis here could not establish whether HLA type shapes TCRB rearrangement.

Worth noting for this clone: Its antigen is not identified.

Trimming removed 3 bases from V and 11 bases from J, with 17 bases in between. CDR1 and CDR2 from the germline V gene are GTSNPN and SVGIG (reference sequence). The CDR3 consists of 12 residues. Expressed TCRB transcripts were sequenced, since all the RNA that had been isolated was reverse transcribed. Using immunoSEQ multiplex PCR, the repertoire was profiled, and TCRdb retains in-frame clones only, with some absent. This table has roughly 240,000 clones, roughly two thirds appearing once. CD4+ naive, central memory, regulatory and stem cell-like memory subsets were isolated by sorting on CD45RO/CCR7/CD25/CD127/CD95/CD27.

The chain uses TRBV30 and TRBJ2-7; D remains ambiguous. Sequenced sample: naive CD4+ T cells from blood. This receptor was taken from a man aged 25-45 years in good health. The CDR3: CAWRETGPVEYF. The DNA of the CDR3 is TGTGCCTGGAGAGAGACCGGGCCCGTGGAGTACTTC.